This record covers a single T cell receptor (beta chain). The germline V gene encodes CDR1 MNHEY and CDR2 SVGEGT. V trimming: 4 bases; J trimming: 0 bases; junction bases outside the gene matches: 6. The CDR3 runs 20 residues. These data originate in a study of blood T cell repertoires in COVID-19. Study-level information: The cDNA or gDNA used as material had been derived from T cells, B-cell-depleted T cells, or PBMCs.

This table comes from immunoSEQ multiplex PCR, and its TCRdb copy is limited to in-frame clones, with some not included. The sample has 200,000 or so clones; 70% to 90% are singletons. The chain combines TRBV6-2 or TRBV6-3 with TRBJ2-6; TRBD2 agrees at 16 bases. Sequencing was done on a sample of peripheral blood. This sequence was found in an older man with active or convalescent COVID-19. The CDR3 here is CASSSPGLAGGNSGANVLTF. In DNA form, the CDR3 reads TGTGCCAGCAGTTCACCGGGACTAGCGGGGGGGAACTCTGGGGCCAACGTCCTGACTTTC.